What follows are 15 T cell receptor beta chains derived from one specimen sequenced in a study of human thymus T cells. Method: immunoSEQ multiplex PCR; TCRdb's copy keeps in-frame clones and lacks some. The top ten clones hold about 6.5% of a sample with tens of thousands of clones, around 94% of them seen once. What was sequenced was blood. The receptors were gathered from a boy in the first two years of life with a congenital heart defect but otherwise immunologically healthy.

The chain links TRBV9 to TRBJ2-3; 9 positions agree with TRBD2. V gave up 3 bases and J gave up 5 bases; unmatched junction bases: 13. The CDR3 runs to 17 residues. CDR1 SGDLS and CDR2 YYNGEE come from the germline V gene. Here the CDR3 DNA reads TGTGCCAGCAGCGCTGTTGGGACAGCGGGGGGTCAAGATACGCAGTATTTT. It encodes CASSAVGTAGGQDTQYF.

The chain employs TRBV18 and TRBJ2-1; 9 bases map to TRBD1. V shed 4 bases and J 3 bases; nucleotides not matched to a gene: 7. Germline V CDR1 and CDR2: KGHSH, LQKENI. The CDR3 extends over 16 amino acids. CDR3 nucleotide sequence: TGTGCCAGCTCACATTGGGGGGGACAGGGCTACAATGAGCAGTTCTTC. Translating it yields CASSHWGGQGYNEQFF.

This clone has just a few counts. The genes are TRBV28 and TRBJ2-5; the D gene is possibly TRBD2 (7 bases). Germline V gene data show CDR1 as MDHEN and CDR2 as SYDVKM. This CDR3 has 13 residues. The germline V and J ends were trimmed by 6 bases and 4 bases, with 12 bases remaining between them. The DNA for the CDR3 is TGTGCCAGCAGGAGAAGGGGGGGAGAGACCCAGTACTTC. Its translation: CASRRRGGETQYF.

The chain joins TRBV6-1 to TRBJ2-1, with unresolved D. In germline, CDR1 is MNHNS, CDR2 SASEGT. V was cut by 2 bases and J by 7 bases, with 3 bases left in between. The CDR3 totals 11 residues. The CDR3 protein is CASSEWNEQFF. The CDR3 DNA sequence: TGTGCCAGCAGTGAATGGAATGAGCAGTTCTTC.

The CDR3 DNA reads TGTGCCAGCAGCTCCTGGGGAGGGCCAGACACAGATACGCAGTATTTT. Translation: CASSSWGGPDTDTQYF. This sequence joins TRBV11-3 and TRBJ2-3; TRBD2 matches at 7 bases. The V and J ends lost 4 bases and 2 bases, in that order; junction bases with no gene match: 9. Germline values: CDR1 SGHNT, CDR2 YENEEA. This CDR3 spans 16 amino acids.

Judged by abundance, this clone is large. The V call is TRBV11-3, the J call TRBJ2-5; 8 bases agree with TRBD1. The germline V gene has CDR1 SGHNT and CDR2 YENEEA. The junction had 5 bases not matched to a gene; V was cut back by 6 bases and J by 5 bases. The CDR3 is 13 residues long. The CDR3 DNA follows: TGTGCCAGCAGACCGACAGGGGCGGAGACCCAGTACTTC. As protein: CASRPTGAETQYF.

The chain combines TRBV27 with TRBJ2-5; the match to TRBD2 covers 11 bases. Germline trimming cut 4 bases from V and 5 bases from J; bases unmatched to any gene: 12. CDR1 is MNHEY and CDR2 is SMNVEV in the germline V gene (reference sequence). The CDR3 contains 17 residues. CDR3 DNA sequence: TGTGCCAGCAGTTCTGGAGGGTTAGCGGGAGGGCCGGAGACCCAGTACTTC. It is translated as CASSSGGLAGGPETQYF.

J is TRBJ2-2 and V is TRBV29-1; D unresolved. V was shortened by 4 bases and J by 4 bases, with 10 bases between the two germline ends. Germline lookup yields CDR1 SQVTM and CDR2 ANQGSEA. The length of the CDR3 is 13 residues. CDR3 sequence reads: CSVGPGFTGELFF. DNA of the CDR3: TGCAGCGTTGGCCCTGGTTTCACCGGGGAGCTGTTTTTT.

V usage is TRBV5-1 and J usage is TRBJ1-2; 8 bases agree with TRBD1. CDR1 and CDR2 from the germline V gene are SGHRS and YFSETQ. Unmatched junction bases numbered 9, after V lost 1 base and J lost 7 bases. The CDR3 totals 15 residues. The CDR3 bases are TGCGCCAGCAGCTTGAGAGGACAGGGATGGAGTGGCTACACCTTC. Protein sequence: CASSLRGQGWSGYTF.

The V gene is TRBV10-3, the J gene TRBJ2-1; unclear D gene. Germline CDR1 ENHRY, CDR2 SYGVKD. CDR3 length equals 13 residues. The V gene lost 0 bases and the J gene lost 9 bases, with 9 bases spanning the gap. This chain's CDR3 is CAISESTVAEQFF. The CDR3 DNA reads as TGTGCCATCAGTGAGTCAACCGTGGCTGAGCAGTTCTTC.

The rearrangement uses TRBV6-5 and TRBJ2-1; the match to TRBD2 covers 8 bases. Germline lookup yields CDR1 MNHEY and CDR2 SVGAGI. V was pared by 6 bases and J by 4 bases, with 8 bases of the junction left unmatched. CDR3 length: 15 residues. The CDR3 is CASSRLAQLYNEQFF. CDR3 in DNA: TGTGCCAGCAGCCGACTAGCGCAACTTTACAATGAGCAGTTCTTC.

J is TRBJ2-3 and V is TRBV5-1; 8 bases align to TRBD2. Unmatched junction bases numbered 4, after V lost 1 base and J lost 0 bases. Germline V gene sequence: CDR1 SGHRS, CDR2 YFSETQ. The CDR3 totals 16 residues. CDR3 amino acids: CASSLSLAESTDTQYF. DNA for the CDR3: TGCGCCAGCAGCTTGTCACTAGCGGAGAGCACAGATACGCAGTATTTT.

V usage is TRBV2 and J usage is TRBJ1-4; tentatively, D is TRBD1 (5 bases). Germline assignment: CDR1 SNHLY and CDR2 FYNNEI. V was trimmed by 4 bases and J by 5 bases, leaving 17 bases between them. The CDR3 has 16 residues. CDR3 region: CASSAQTGGRNEKLFF. The CDR3 nucleotides read TGTGCCAGCAGTGCCCAAACAGGCGGGAGGAATGAAAAACTGTTTTTT.

This clone was detected a few times. The chain is built from TRBV19 and TRBJ1-5, with 9 bases matching TRBD1. CDR3 length equals 14 residues. The germline gives CDR1 LNHDA, CDR2 SQIVND (reference sequence). The trim removed 5 bases at V and 2 bases at J, leaving 1 base unmatched. The CDR3 loop reads CASSWTGGNQPQHF. The CDR3 DNA follows: TGTGCCAGTAGTTGGACAGGGGGCAATCAGCCCCAGCATTTT. Combining the CDR3 with reference TRBV19 and TRBJ1-5 gives the whole variable domain DGGITQSPKYLFRKEGQNVTLSCEQNLNHDAMYWYRQDPGQGLRLIYYSQIVNDFQKGDIAEGYSVSREKKESFPLTVTSAQKNPTAFYLCASSWTGGNQPQHFGDGTRLSIL.

The chain joins TRBV27 to TRBJ2-7; 8 nucleotides line up with TRBD1. CDR3 length: 15 residues. After removal of 1 base from V and 2 bases from J, the junction contained 4 bases not matched to a gene. Germline CDR1 is MNHEY and CDR2 is SMNVEV (reference sequence). The chain's CDR3 is CASSLWGDRPYEQYF. The CDR3 bases are TGTGCCAGCAGTTTATGGGGGGACAGGCCCTACGAGCAGTACTTC.